These 10 T cell receptor beta chains were sequenced from one sample in a study of blood T cell repertoires in COVID-19. Measured with immunoSEQ multiplex PCR; TCRdb has only the in-frame clones, and not every one. The repertoire consists of around 100,000 clones, with about 85% occurring once and the leading ten covering approximately 1.5%. What was sequenced was peripheral blood. The source is a man in his forties or fifties with acute or convalescent COVID-19.

V is TRBV2 and J is TRBJ2-4; D is perhaps TRBD2 (5 bases). The CDR3 length is 15 residues. Germline CDR1 and CDR2: SNHLY and FYNNEI. V gave up 7 bases and J gave up 1 base, with 14 bases separating them. The CDR3 nucleotides read TGTGCCAGCATGCGAACAAGGGAGGCCAAAAACATTCAGTACTTC. Its protein product is CASMRTREAKNIQYF.

The CDR3 nucleotides are TGTGCCAGCAGTGACTCGGATCGTGGGACAGGACTATGGAACACTGAAGCTTTCTTT. As protein: CASSDSDRGTGLWNTEAFF. The rearrangement uses TRBV6-4 and TRBJ1-1; 8 bases map to TRBD1. Looked up from germline, CDR1 is MRHNA and CDR2 is SNTAGT. The CDR3 extends over 19 amino acids. The J segment lost 1 base and the V segment lost 0 bases, leaving 13 bases of the junction unmatched.

The chain couples TRBV29-1 to TRBJ2-1, with 7 bases aligning to TRBD1. Germline assignment: CDR1 SQVTM and CDR2 ANQGSEA. This CDR3 is 14 amino acids long. Trimming took 6 bases from V and 7 from J; bases not matched to a gene: 12. CDR3 region: CSVTGSLTWNEQFF. Here the CDR3 DNA reads TGCAGCGTGACAGGGTCCCTAACGTGGAATGAGCAGTTCTTC.

The chain has TRBV27 and TRBJ2-1, with D possibly matching TRBD1 (7 bases). The V and J ends lost 6 bases and 2 bases respectively, with 14 bases between them. This CDR3 spans 15 amino acids. The germline V gene has CDR1 MNHEY and CDR2 SMNVEV (reference sequence). The CDR3 reads CASSPRGQPYNEQFF. The CDR3, as DNA: TGTGCCAGCAGCCCGCGGGGACAGCCCTACAATGAGCAGTTCTTC.

The chain links TRBV18 to TRBJ1-1; a weak D match, TRBD1 (6 bases). The germline V gene encodes CDR1 KGHSH and CDR2 LQKENI. The V and J ends lost 6 bases and 2 bases respectively, with 16 bases between them. CDR3 length equals 15 residues. In DNA form, the CDR3 reads TGTGCCAGCTCGCATCGGACAGACGCAAACACTGAAGCTTTCTTT. This codes for CASSHRTDANTEAFF.

V usage is TRBV18 and J usage is TRBJ2-2, with TRBD1 matching over 11 bases. The V gene's germline CDR1 is KGHSH and CDR2 LQKENI. Trimming cost V 3 bases and J 3 bases; bases outside gene matches: 3. This CDR3 has 16 residues. CDR3 sequence: CASSPWTGGYTGELFF. CDR3 DNA: TGTGCCAGCTCACCGTGGACAGGGGGCTACACCGGGGAGCTGTTTTTT. The complete variable domain, with remaining parts taken from reference TRBV18 and TRBJ2-2, reads NAGVMQNPRHLVRRRGQEARLRCSPMKGHSHVYWYRQLPEEGLKFMVYLQKENIIDESGMPKERFSAEFPKEGPSILRIQQVVRGDSAAYFCASSPWTGGYTGELFFGEGSRLTVL.

This chain connects TRBV3-1 (or the pseudogene TRBV3-2) to TRBJ1-6; D might be TRBD1 (6 bases). The CDR3 is made up of 13 amino acids. Germline assignment: CDR1 LGHDT and CDR2 YNNKEL (reference sequence). Trimming took 4 bases from V and 13 from J, leaving 14 bases between them. CDR3 DNA: TGTGCCAGCAGCCCGGAAAACAGGGCCCCCCTCCACTTT. This sequence encodes CASSPENRAPLHF.

The chain uses TRBV6-5 and TRBJ2-7, with 8 bases lining up with TRBD1. The CDR3 is made up of 16 amino acids. Germline loops: CDR1 MNHEY, CDR2 SVGAGI. The junction had 8 bases not matched to a gene; V was cut back by 2 bases and J by 2 bases. The CDR3 here is CASSYLQGGITYEQYF. In DNA form, the CDR3 reads TGTGCCAGCAGTTACCTACAGGGGGGAATAACCTACGAGCAGTACTTC.

In this sample, this clone turned up once. The chain recombines TRBV28 with TRBJ2-5, with 7 bases that match TRBD1. This CDR3 is 15 amino acids long. The J segment lost 5 bases and the V segment lost 2 bases, leaving 8 bases of the junction unmatched. Germline assignment: CDR1 MDHEN and CDR2 SYDVKM. The CDR3 nucleotides are TGTGCCAGCAGTTTACGGCCAGGGGGTTTGGAGACCCAGTACTTC. Its translation is CASSLRPGGLETQYF.

The V call is TRBV28, the J call TRBJ2-3; 9 bases are shared with TRBD2. Per the germline V gene, CDR1 is MDHEN and CDR2 is SYDVKM. The ends lost 5 bases at V and 6 bases at J; junction bases unmatched: 9. This CDR3 contains 15 residues. The CDR3 nucleotides read TGTGCCAGCAGTCCCCCTAGCGGGATGGGGGATACGCAGTATTTT. Amino acid sequence: CASSPPSGMGDTQYF. The complete variable domain, with remaining parts taken from reference TRBV28 and TRBJ2-3, reads DVKVTQSSRYLVKRTGEKVFLECVQDMDHENMFWYRQDPGLGLRLIYFSYDVKMKEKGDIPEGYSVSREKKERFSLILESASTNQTSMYLCASSPPSGMGDTQYFGPGTRLTVL.